The T cell receptor (beta chain) described here comes from a study of blood T cell repertoires in COVID-19. At the level of the study: The United States, Italy and Spain were the sources of the acute and convalescent COVID-19 samples. Sources were T cells, B-cell-depleted T cells, or PBMCs; the material itself was cDNA or gDNA.

With 0 bases clipped from V and 5 bases from J, the junction kept 9 bases outside the gene matches. Germline lookup yields CDR1 SGDLS and CDR2 YYNGEE. The CDR3 spans 16 residues. Original processing methods: Reference gene primer amplification gave estimated nucleated cell counts. Produced via immunoSEQ multiplex PCR; TCRdb's table is partial and in-frame only. That table gives V, J and clone size, and the DNA gave D and trimming. Of under 45,000 clones detected, 76% appear once; the ten largest clones hold around 27%. This clonotype was obtained from a man of 80 years or more with acute or convalescent COVID-19. The gene calls are TRBV9 and TRBJ2-5; the match to TRBD2 covers 8 bases. Sequenced: peripheral blood. The CDR3 region is CASSVGLAGTRETQYF. The CDR3 DNA reads as TGTGCCAGCAGCGTAGGGCTAGCGGGTACCAGGGAGACCCAGTACTTC.